The 4 T cell receptor beta chains given below trace back to one sample, sequenced in a study of CD8+CD57+ T cells in acquired aplastic anemia. It was genomic DNA that served as the template for profiling TCR beta VDJ and CDR3. TCRdb used MiXCR to reprocess the reads, holding one entry per CDR3 protein. The profile shows roughly 170,000 distinct CDR3 sequences, nearly 50% of them singletons. All patients picked for sequencing had shown, by flow cytometry, an expansion of CD8+CD57+ cells. Material for sequencing was sorted CD4+, CD8+, or CD8+CD57+ T cells (not recorded which) from PBMCs. All receptors derive from a human donor with aplastic anemia.

This clonotype was recorded many times. The V and J genes are TRBV7-6 and TRBJ1-1; a possible D gene is TRBD1 (6 bases). V was pared by 1 base and J by 1 base, with 16 bases between. This CDR3 spans 17 amino acids. Germline V gene sequence: CDR1 SGHVS, CDR2 FNYEAQ. The CDR3 nucleotides read TGTGCCAGCAGCTTAGGGTCTGGGGGGACATCGAACACTGAAGCTTTCTTT. Protein product: CASSLGSGGTSNTEAFF.

In this sample, this clonotype turned up many times. The chain joins TRBV4-1 to TRBJ2-3; D gene unclear. The germline CDR1 and CDR2 sequences are MGHRA and YSYEKL. CDR3 size: 17 residues. The germline V and J ends were trimmed by 0 bases and 3 bases, with 16 bases remaining between them. The DNA for the CDR3 is TGCGCCAGCAGCCAAGATAGGAGTAGTGGGCGTACAGATACGCAGTATTTT. It encodes CASSQDRSSGRTDTQYF.

This chain connects TRBV6-2 or TRBV6-3 to TRBJ1-2, with D perhaps matching TRBD1 (5 bases). V lost 2 bases and J 1 base, leaving 11 bases between the germline ends. The CDR3 is made up of 15 amino acids. CDR1 is MNHEY, CDR2 SVGEGT, per germline. The DNA for the CDR3 is TGTGCCAGCAGTTACGATATGACAGATAACTATGGCTACACCTTC. This gives the protein CASSYDMTDNYGYTF.

This clonotype has at least ten counts. This chain connects TRBV6-1 to TRBJ1-1; tentative D call: TRBD1 (6 bases). In germline, CDR1 is MNHNS, CDR2 SASEGT. CDR3 size: 13 residues. V shed 10 bases and J shed 0 bases, with 12 bases lying between them. CDR3 amino acids: CATRTEMNTEAFF. CDR3 coding DNA: TGTGCCACGCGGACAGAGATGAACACTGAAGCTTTCTTT.